A single sample gave rise to the 5 T cell receptor beta chains below, sequenced in a study of OX40 agonist ivuxolimab in advanced cancers. Clones were read by immunoSEQ multiplex PCR, and TCRdb kept only the in-frame ones, dropping some. This table holds some 80,000 clones, around four fifths found once. Sample: CD4+ or CD8+ T cells sorted from blood, taken in a trial of the OX40 agonist ivuxolimab. These TCRs come from an adult with an advanced solid tumor such as melanoma, head and neck, liver or kidney cancer.

The chain combines TRBV19 with TRBJ2-7; tentatively, D is TRBD1 (6 bases). Per the germline V gene, CDR1 is LNHDA and CDR2 is SQIVND (reference sequence). The ends were cut back, 4 bases at V and 1 base at J, with 14 bases in the middle. This CDR3 spans 15 amino acids. CDR3 residues: CASSTSQGSSYEQYF. DNA of the CDR3: TGTGCCAGTAGTACCTCACAGGGAAGTTCCTACGAGCAGTACTTC.

The rearrangement links TRBV19 to TRBJ1-3; 10 bases fit TRBD1. The CDR3 is 16 residues long. Germline V gives CDR1 LNHDA, CDR2 SQIVND (reference sequence). In DNA, the CDR3 is TGTGGAGTTGGGACAGGGGCCGGCTCTTGGGGAAACACCATATATTTT. This gives the protein CGVGTGAGSWGNTIYF.

This sequence joins TRBV29-1 and TRBJ2-3; D is uncertain. The CDR3 extends over 14 amino acids. V was trimmed by 4 bases and J by 2 bases, leaving 13 bases between them. Germline V gene data show CDR1 as SQVTM and CDR2 as ANQGSEA. CDR3 loop: CSVVGSTSTDTQYF. The DNA of the CDR3 is TGCAGCGTTGTTGGCAGCACTTCCACAGATACGCAGTATTTT.

CDR3 coding DNA: TGCGCCAGCAGTCGGGGGGGCGCACTCCAAGAGACCCAGTACTTC. It translates to CASSRGGALQETQYF. V gene TRBV5-1 combines with J gene TRBJ2-5; 8 bases are a match to TRBD2. This CDR3 comprises 15 residues. J gave up 1 base and V 5 bases, and 7 bases lay outside the gene matches. Germline V gives CDR1 SGHRS, CDR2 YFSETQ. Full variable domain (outside the CDR3, taken from reference TRBV5-1 and TRBJ2-5): KAGVTQTPRYLIKTRGQQVTLSCSPISGHRSVSWYQQTPGQGLQFLFEYFSETQRNKGNFPGRFSGRQFSNSRSEMNVSTLELGDSALYLCASSRGGALQETQYFGPGTRLLVL.

The V call is TRBV7-8, the J call TRBJ1-5; D is perhaps TRBD1 (5 bases). V lost 1 base, J lost 11 bases, and 15 bases lay in between. The length of the CDR3 is 14 residues. From germline, CDR1 is SGHVS and CDR2 FQNEAQ. CDR3 region: CASSLGGTPIAQHF. Here the CDR3 DNA reads TGTGCCAGCAGCTTAGGGGGGACCCCGATCGCCCAGCATTTT.